Below, 24 T cell receptor beta chains from the same sample are listed, as sequenced in a study of response to subunit inactivated influenza vaccine. From the RT-PCR reads, TCRdb called clonotypes with MiXCR, one entry per CDR3 protein. The sample has some 640,000 distinct CDR3 sequences, more than 11% seen once. This specimen consisted of PBMCs from blood, obtained roughly 2 weeks before vaccination. The receptor set was obtained from a man aged 45-65 years who received an inactivated influenza vaccine.

This clonotype has more than one count but fewer than ten. This chain uses TRBV7-9 with TRBJ2-1, with 8 bases identical to TRBD2. V lost 1 base to trimming and J lost 9 bases; unmatched junction nucleotides: 11. The CDR3 has 16 residues. Germline assignment: CDR1 SEHNR and CDR2 FQNEAQ (reference sequence). The DNA of the CDR3 is TGTGCCAGCAGCTTAGAGGTGGCGGGGGGAGCAGGTGAGCAGTTCTTC. Amino acids: CASSLEVAGGAGEQFF.

Concerning this clonotype itself: Germline is not matched at one junction end, which may reflect a read error. The J gene is TRBJ2-3, the V gene TRBV4-2; perhaps D is TRBD1 or TRBD2 (5 bases each). The germline V gene encodes CDR1 LGHNA and CDR2 YNFKEQ. The CDR3 totals 15 residues. CDR3 region: CAISPGLGCSDTQYF. The CDR3 region has the DNA TGTGCCATCAGCCCGGGGCTAGGCTGCTCAGATACGCAGTATTTT.

V and J are TRBV7-2 and TRBJ2-7; D ambiguous. The germline V gene has CDR1 SGHTA and CDR2 FQGNSA. This CDR3 has 15 residues. V was shortened by 3 bases and J by 7 bases, with 19 bases between the two germline ends. The CDR3 DNA reads TGTGCCAGCAGCTTCACGTCGGTAATCCTTGGGGAGCAGTACTTC. Encoded protein: CASSFTSVILGEQYF.

This clonotype was counted ten times or more. The chain couples TRBV27 to TRBJ2-1, with 9 bases lining up with TRBD1. Losses at the gene ends were 5 bases for V and 9 bases for J; bases not matched to a gene: 8. From germline, CDR1 is MNHEY and CDR2 SMNVEV (reference sequence). This CDR3 is 14 amino acids long. CDR3 sequence (DNA): TGTGCCAGCAGTACCTGGACAGGGGCGGTTGAGCAGTTCTTC. Residues: CASSTWTGAVEQFF.

This clonotype was seen at least ten times. The rearrangement links TRBV14 to TRBJ2-3; D might be TRBD1 (5 bases). Trimming took off 4 bases at V and 5 bases at J, with 13 bases between the two ends. The CDR3 loop spans 14 amino acids. Germline CDR1 SGHDN, CDR2 FVKESK. Here the CDR3 DNA reads TGTGCCAGCAGCCTTGCAGGGATCGAAGATACGCAGTATTTT. Protein product: CASSLAGIEDTQYF. Variable domain in full (rest from reference TRBV14 and TRBJ2-3): EAGVTQFPSHSVIEKGQTVTLRCDPISGHDNLYWYRRVMGKEIKFLLHFVKESKQDESGMPNNRFLAERTGGTYSTLKVQPAELEDSGVYFCASSLAGIEDTQYFGPGTRLTVL.

This clonotype was counted a single time. The chain joins TRBV4-3 to TRBJ2-3; 11 positions agree with TRBD2. The trim removed 0 bases at V and 3 bases at J, leaving 5 bases unmatched. This CDR3 region has 17 residues. Germline V gene sequence: CDR1 LGHNA, CDR2 YSLEER. The CDR3 nucleotides are TGCGCCAGCAGCCAAGAAGAAACTAGCGGGAGAACAGATACGCAGTATTTT. Residues: CASSQEETSGRTDTQYF.

This clonotype has more than one count but fewer than ten. The V call is TRBV5-1, the J call TRBJ2-1; 14 nucleotides match TRBD2. The germline CDR1 and CDR2 sequences are SGHRS and YFSETQ. V was pared by 4 bases and J by 7 bases, with 16 bases of the junction left unmatched. This CDR3 comprises 19 residues. CDR3 residues: CASSLQRGLAGVWGNEQFF. CDR3 coding DNA: TGCGCCAGCAGCCTGCAGAGGGGACTAGCGGGGGTCTGGGGGAATGAGCAGTTCTTC.

The chain couples TRBV29-1 to TRBJ2-7; D unclear. This CDR3 is built from 13 residues. CDR1 SQVTM and CDR2 ANQGSEA come from the germline V gene. V lost 0 bases and J 1 base, leaving 7 bases between the germline ends. CDR3 in amino acids: CSVEDAVSYEQYF. CDR3 sequence (DNA): TGCAGCGTTGAAGATGCGGTTTCCTACGAGCAGTACTTC.

The chain couples TRBV10-3 to TRBJ2-2, with D perhaps assigned TRBD1 or TRBD2 (5 bases each). Germline loops: CDR1 ENHRY, CDR2 SYGVKD. CDR3 length equals 15 residues. Trimming took 5 bases from V and 1 from J, leaving 11 bases between them. This chain's CDR3 is CAISYGTVNTGELFF. The DNA of the CDR3 is TGTGCCATCAGTTACGGGACGGTGAACACCGGGGAGCTGTTTTTT.

The gene calls are TRBV29-1 and TRBJ2-7; D gene ambiguous. Looked up from germline, CDR1 is SQVTM and CDR2 is ANQGSEA. This CDR3 has 14 residues. The ends were cut back, 6 bases at V and 0 bases at J, with 15 bases in the middle. CDR3 amino acids: CSVTLRPSSYEQYF. Here the CDR3 DNA reads TGCAGCGTCACACTTCGACCCAGCTCCTACGAGCAGTACTTC.

The gene calls are TRBV7-9 and TRBJ2-2; 7 bases align to TRBD1. Per the germline V gene, CDR1 is SEHNR and CDR2 is FQNEAQ (reference sequence). J lost 5 bases, V lost 7 bases, and 10 bases had no gene match. The CDR3 sequence is 15 residues long. CDR3 sequence reads: CASKLRTGGTGELFF. The CDR3 DNA follows: TGTGCCAGCAAACTACGGACAGGCGGGACCGGGGAGCTGTTTTTT.

This clonotype was counted only a few times. This chain connects TRBV20-1 to TRBJ2-2, with no clear D. This CDR3 is 12 amino acids long. CDR1 and CDR2 (germline): DFQATT, SNEGSKA (reference sequence). V shed 6 bases and J shed 4 bases, with 9 bases lying between them. Here the CDR3 reads CSAGQTTGELFF. In nucleotides, the CDR3 is TGCAGTGCCGGGCAGACCACCGGGGAGCTGTTTTTT.

In this sample, this clonotype turned up many times. CDR3 DNA: TGCAGCGTTGAACTGAGGGACTCCACCTACGAGCAGTACTTC. Its translation: CSVELRDSTYEQYF. The chain carries TRBV29-1 and TRBJ2-7; TRBD2 is a possible D gene (6 bases). CDR3 length equals 14 residues. V lost 2 bases and J lost 2, with 13 bases in between. Germline loops: CDR1 SQVTM, CDR2 ANQGSEA.

V and J are TRBV7-8 and TRBJ2-1; D perhaps matches TRBD2 (5 bases). The CDR3 has 14 residues. CDR1 SGHVS and CDR2 FQNEAQ come from the germline V gene. Trimming took 4 bases from V and 1 from J, leaving 8 bases between them. The CDR3, as DNA: TGTGCCAGCAGCTCCGGGGTGTCCTACAATGAGCAGTTCTTC. It translates to CASSSGVSYNEQFF.

This chain joins TRBV7-6 and TRBJ2-7, with TRBD1 identical over 8 bases. J was trimmed by 6 bases and V by 2 bases; bases with no gene match: 12. Germline V lookup: CDR1 SGHVS, CDR2 FNYEAQ. The length of the CDR3 is 16 residues. The CDR3 DNA reads TGTGCCAGCAGCTTAAATCCGGGGGACAGGCTCTCCGAGCAGTACTTC. This translates into CASSLNPGDRLSEQYF.

This clonotype was observed a few times. The chain combines TRBV14 with TRBJ2-2; the D is unclear. The CDR3 extends over 13 amino acids. V was trimmed by 5 bases and J by 3 bases, leaving 7 bases between them. CDR1 and CDR2 from the germline V gene are SGHDN and FVKESK. The CDR3 spells CASSSRYTGELFF. CDR3 bases: TGTGCCAGCAGCTCCCGATACACCGGGGAGCTGTTTTTT.

This clonotype was seen more than once but under ten times. V and J are TRBV12-3 or TRBV12-4 and TRBJ2-3; D gene ambiguous. CDR3 length: 13 amino acids. V lost 3 bases and J 6 bases, leaving 10 bases between the germline ends. CDR3 DNA: TGTGCCAGCAGTTTGAGGTCTCGGGATACGCAGTATTTT. Encoded protein: CASSLRSRDTQYF.

In its sample, this clonotype was seen many times. The CDR3 spells CSALGDLAERYNEQFF. DNA of the CDR3: TGCAGTGCCCTAGGGGACCTAGCGGAGAGATACAATGAGCAGTTCTTC. The V call is TRBV20-1, the J call TRBJ2-1; TRBD2 matches 7 bases. The germline CDR1 and CDR2 sequences are DFQATT and SNEGSKA (reference sequence). The CDR3 totals 16 residues. V trimming: 6 bases; J trimming: 4 bases; junction bases outside the gene matches: 15.

This clonotype was found a few times. V gene TRBV7-2 combines with J gene TRBJ2-2; 7 positions agree with TRBD2. Per germline, CDR1 SGHTA and CDR2 FQGNSA. Unmatched junction bases numbered 15, after V lost 6 bases and J lost 5 bases. The CDR3 has 17 residues. The CDR3 is CASSYQGLAVGTGELFF. CDR3 sequence (DNA): TGTGCCAGCAGTTATCAAGGGCTAGCGGTTGGTACCGGGGAGCTGTTTTTT.

This clonotype showed up many times. The rearrangement uses TRBV12-3 or TRBV12-4 and TRBJ1-2; no definite D call. The CDR3 contains 14 residues. Trimming shortened V by 5 bases and J by 3 bases, and 13 bases separated the two germline ends. DNA for the CDR3: TGTGCCAGCAGTCCCCCCGGAGGATACTATGGCTACACCTTC. This encodes CASSPPGGYYGYTF.

The chain recombines TRBV6-6 with TRBJ1-6; 10 nucleotides line up with TRBD1. Losses at the gene ends were 7 bases for V and 7 bases for J; bases not matched to a gene: 1. The CDR3 consists of 13 residues. Per the germline V gene, CDR1 is MNHNY and CDR2 is SVGAGI (reference sequence). This chain's CDR3 is CASMGQGNSPLHF. In DNA, the CDR3 is TGTGCCAGCATGGGACAGGGGAATTCACCCCTCCACTTT.

Notes on this clonotype: A much larger clone differs by one base, so this may be a read error. The chain carries TRBV4-3 and TRBJ1-1, with D unresolved. The CDR3 loop spans 15 amino acids. Germline V gives CDR1 LGHNA, CDR2 YSLEER. CDR3 nucleotides: TGCGCCAGCTGCCAAGATATTGGGTTCAACACTGAAGCTTTCTTT. It yields the protein CASCQDIGFNTEAFF.

This clonotype was observed a few times. The gene calls are TRBV11-2 and TRBJ2-2, with 8 bases aligning to TRBD1. The CDR3 contains 18 residues. The trim removed 6 bases at V and 5 bases at J, leaving 17 bases unmatched. Per germline, CDR1 SGHAT and CDR2 FQNNGV. CDR3 bases: TGTGCCAGCAGTTGGGGACCTACGGGTCAGGGGGCTACCGGGGAGCTGTTTTTT. This encodes CASSWGPTGQGATGELFF.

This clonotype has a handful of counts. This chain connects TRBV5-1 to TRBJ2-7; 7 bases fit TRBD2. CDR1 and CDR2 (germline): SGHRS, YFSETQ. After removal of 0 bases from V and 1 base from J, the junction contained 4 bases not matched to a gene. This CDR3 is built from 15 residues. The DNA for the CDR3 is TGCGCCAGCAGCTTGGAACCGGGACTATCCTACGAGCAGTACTTC. Protein product: CASSLEPGLSYEQYF.